These 5 T cell receptor beta chains originate from one sample sequenced in a study of blood T cell repertoires in COVID-19. Sequencing used immunoSEQ multiplex PCR; TCRdb keeps in-frame clones, though not all of them. The sample carries roughly 340,000 clones, more than 80% recorded once. The sequenced sample consisted of PBMCs or T cells enriched from blood (not recorded which). The receptors were gathered from a man between 18 and 29 years old who had recovered from COVID-19.

The chain links TRBV29-1 to TRBJ1-1; D is undetermined. Trimming removed 4 bases from V and 6 bases from J, with 12 bases in between. CDR1 and CDR2 from the germline V gene are SQVTM and ANQGSEA. The CDR3 length is 12 residues. CDR3 nucleotides: TGCAGCGTTGTACATTTGGAGGCTGAAGCTTTCTTT. Amino acid sequence: CSVVHLEAEAFF.

In the case of this clone: The identical CDR3 is also encoded by other nucleotide sequences in the sample. J is TRBJ1-2 and V is TRBV12-3 or TRBV12-4, with TRBD1 as a possible D gene (6 bases). V shed 4 bases and J shed 3 bases, with 6 bases lying between them. The CDR3 extends over 12 amino acids. The CDR3 loop is CASSYRDYGYTF. In DNA form, the CDR3 reads TGTGCCAGCAGTTACAGGGACTATGGCTACACCTTC.

The chain is built from TRBV11-3 and TRBJ2-1; 10 bases fit TRBD2. Trimming removed 4 bases from V and 7 bases from J; junction bases left unmatched: 10. The CDR3 is made up of 16 amino acids. CDR1 SGHNT and CDR2 YENEEA come from the germline V gene. CDR3 sequence reads: CASSSRSAGGPNEQFF. CDR3 nucleotides: TGTGCCAGCAGCTCCCGATCAGCGGGAGGGCCAAATGAGCAGTTCTTC.

The CDR3 region is CASSLISGGISYNEQFF. The CDR3 bases are TGTGCCAGCAGCTTAATTAGCGGGGGGATCTCCTACAATGAGCAGTTCTTC. This chain joins TRBV7-2 and TRBJ2-1; 10 nucleotides align to TRBD2. The CDR3 extends over 17 amino acids. The germline V gene has CDR1 SGHTA and CDR2 FQGNSA. J gave up 0 bases and V 2 bases, and 4 bases lay outside the gene matches.

The chain carries TRBV7-2 and TRBJ2-1, with 9 bases identical to TRBD1. The V segment lost 3 bases and the J segment 0 bases; nucleotides outside the gene matches: 6. The CDR3 length is 17 residues. In germline, CDR1 is SGHTA, CDR2 FQGNSA. CDR3: CASSLTLTGGSYNEQFF. The CDR3 coding sequence is TGTGCCAGCAGCTTGACACTGACAGGGGGCTCCTACAATGAGCAGTTCTTC.